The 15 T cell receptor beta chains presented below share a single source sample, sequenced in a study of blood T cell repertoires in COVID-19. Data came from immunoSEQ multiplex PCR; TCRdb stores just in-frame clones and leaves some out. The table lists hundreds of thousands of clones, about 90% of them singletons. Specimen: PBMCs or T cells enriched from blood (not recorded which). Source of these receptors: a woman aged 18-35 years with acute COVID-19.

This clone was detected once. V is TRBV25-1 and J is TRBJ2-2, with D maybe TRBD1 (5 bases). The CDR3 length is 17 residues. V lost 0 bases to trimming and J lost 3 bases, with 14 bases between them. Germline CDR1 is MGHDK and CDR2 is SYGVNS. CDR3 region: CASSEYGQGTHTGELFF. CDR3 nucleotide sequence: TGTGCCAGCAGTGAATATGGGCAGGGTACTCACACCGGGGAGCTGTTTTTT.

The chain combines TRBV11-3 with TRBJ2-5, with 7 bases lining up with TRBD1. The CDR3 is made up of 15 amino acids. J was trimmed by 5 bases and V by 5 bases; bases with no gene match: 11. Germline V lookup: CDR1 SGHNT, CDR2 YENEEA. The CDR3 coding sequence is TGTGCCAGCAGCGCGCAGGGGGTTCTAAAGGAGACCCAGTACTTC. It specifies CASSAQGVLKETQYF.

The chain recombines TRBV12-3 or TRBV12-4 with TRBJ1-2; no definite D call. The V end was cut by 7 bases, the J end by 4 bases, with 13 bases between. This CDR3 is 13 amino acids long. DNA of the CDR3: TGTGCCAGCACTCCAGCGAGTGGCTATGGCTACACCTTC. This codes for CASTPASGYGYTF.

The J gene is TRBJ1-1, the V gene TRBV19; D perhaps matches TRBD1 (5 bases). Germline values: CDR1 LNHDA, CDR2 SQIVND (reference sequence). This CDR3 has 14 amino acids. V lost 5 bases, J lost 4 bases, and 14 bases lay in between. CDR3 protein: CASSYGREVTEAFF. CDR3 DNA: TGTGCCAGTAGTTACGGCAGGGAAGTCACTGAAGCTTTCTTT.

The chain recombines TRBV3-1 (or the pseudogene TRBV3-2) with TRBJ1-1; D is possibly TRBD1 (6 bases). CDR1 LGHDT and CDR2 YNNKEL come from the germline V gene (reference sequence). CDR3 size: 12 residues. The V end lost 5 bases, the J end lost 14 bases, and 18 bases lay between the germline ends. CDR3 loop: CASSFRKDSSFF. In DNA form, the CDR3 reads TGTGCCAGCAGCTTTAGAAAGGACAGTTCCTTCTTT.

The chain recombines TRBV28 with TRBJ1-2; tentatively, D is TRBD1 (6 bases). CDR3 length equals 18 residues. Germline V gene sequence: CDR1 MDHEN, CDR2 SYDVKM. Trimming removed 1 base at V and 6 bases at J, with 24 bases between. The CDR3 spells CASSLFRVQGSKGDGYTF. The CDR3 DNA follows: TGTGCCAGCAGTTTATTTAGGGTTCAGGGGTCAAAGGGTGATGGCTACACCTTC.

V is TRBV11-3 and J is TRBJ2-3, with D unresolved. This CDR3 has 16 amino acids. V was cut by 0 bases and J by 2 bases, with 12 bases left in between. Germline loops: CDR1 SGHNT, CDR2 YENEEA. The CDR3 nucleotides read TGTGCCAGCAGCTTAGATACGGGTAGCATCACAGATACGCAGTATTTT. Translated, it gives CASSLDTGSITDTQYF.

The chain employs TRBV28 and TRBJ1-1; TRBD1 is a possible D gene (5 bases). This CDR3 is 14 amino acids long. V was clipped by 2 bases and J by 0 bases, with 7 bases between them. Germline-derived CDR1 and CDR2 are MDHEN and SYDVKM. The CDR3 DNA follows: TGTGCCAGCAGTTTACGGACACTGAACACTGAAGCTTTCTTT. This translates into CASSLRTLNTEAFF.

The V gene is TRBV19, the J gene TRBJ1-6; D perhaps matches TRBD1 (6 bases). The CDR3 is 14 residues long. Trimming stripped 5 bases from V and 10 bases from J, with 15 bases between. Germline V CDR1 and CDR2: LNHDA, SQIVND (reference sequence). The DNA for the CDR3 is TGTGCCAGTAGTCAAACCGGACAGCTCTCACCCCTCCACTTT. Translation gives CASSQTGQLSPLHF.

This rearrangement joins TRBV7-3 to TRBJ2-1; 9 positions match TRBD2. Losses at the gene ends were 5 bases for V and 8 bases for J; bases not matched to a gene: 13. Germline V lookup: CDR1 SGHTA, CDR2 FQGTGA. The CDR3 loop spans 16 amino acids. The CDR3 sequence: CASSLGLANEADEQFF. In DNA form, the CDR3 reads TGTGCCAGCAGCCTAGGACTAGCGAACGAGGCCGATGAGCAGTTCTTC.

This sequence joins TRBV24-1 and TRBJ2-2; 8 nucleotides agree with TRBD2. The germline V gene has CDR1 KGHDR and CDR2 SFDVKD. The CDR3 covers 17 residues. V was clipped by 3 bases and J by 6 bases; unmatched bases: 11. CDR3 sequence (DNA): TGTGCCACCAGTGATCCCCGGGCAGCGGGAGTCTCCGGGGAGCTGTTTTTT. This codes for CATSDPRAAGVSGELFF.

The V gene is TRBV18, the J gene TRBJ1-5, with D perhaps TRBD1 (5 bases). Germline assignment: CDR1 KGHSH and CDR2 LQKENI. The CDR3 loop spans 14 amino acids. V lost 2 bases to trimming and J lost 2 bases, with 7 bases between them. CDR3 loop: CASSPDRGNQPQHF. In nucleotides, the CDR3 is TGTGCCAGCTCACCAGACAGAGGCAATCAGCCCCAGCATTTT.

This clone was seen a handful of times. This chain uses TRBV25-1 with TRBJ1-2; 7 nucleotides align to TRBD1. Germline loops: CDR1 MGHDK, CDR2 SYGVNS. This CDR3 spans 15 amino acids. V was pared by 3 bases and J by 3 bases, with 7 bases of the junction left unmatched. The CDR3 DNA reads TGTGCCAGCAGTGACGAAGGGGGCGTAGACTATGGCTACACCTTC. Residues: CASSDEGGVDYGYTF.

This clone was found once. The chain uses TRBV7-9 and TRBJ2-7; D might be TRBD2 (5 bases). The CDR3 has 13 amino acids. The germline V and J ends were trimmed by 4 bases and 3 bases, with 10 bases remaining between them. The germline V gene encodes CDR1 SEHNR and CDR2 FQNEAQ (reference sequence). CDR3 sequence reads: CASSWEPVYEQYF. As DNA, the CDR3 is TGTGCCAGCAGCTGGGAGCCGGTCTACGAGCAGTACTTC.

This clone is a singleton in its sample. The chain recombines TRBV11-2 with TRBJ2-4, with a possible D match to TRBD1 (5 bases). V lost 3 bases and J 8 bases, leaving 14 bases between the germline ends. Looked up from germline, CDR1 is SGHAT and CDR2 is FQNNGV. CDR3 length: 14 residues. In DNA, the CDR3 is TGTGCCAGCAGCTTCAATAGGGGCAGAGACATTCAGTACTTC. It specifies CASSFNRGRDIQYF. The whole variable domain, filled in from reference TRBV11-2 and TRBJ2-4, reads EAGVAQSPRYKIIEKRQSVAFWCNPISGHATLYWYQQILGQGPKLLIQFQNNGVVDDSQLPKDRFSAERLKGVDSTLKIQPAKLEDSAVYLCASSFNRGRDIQYFGAGTRLSVL.